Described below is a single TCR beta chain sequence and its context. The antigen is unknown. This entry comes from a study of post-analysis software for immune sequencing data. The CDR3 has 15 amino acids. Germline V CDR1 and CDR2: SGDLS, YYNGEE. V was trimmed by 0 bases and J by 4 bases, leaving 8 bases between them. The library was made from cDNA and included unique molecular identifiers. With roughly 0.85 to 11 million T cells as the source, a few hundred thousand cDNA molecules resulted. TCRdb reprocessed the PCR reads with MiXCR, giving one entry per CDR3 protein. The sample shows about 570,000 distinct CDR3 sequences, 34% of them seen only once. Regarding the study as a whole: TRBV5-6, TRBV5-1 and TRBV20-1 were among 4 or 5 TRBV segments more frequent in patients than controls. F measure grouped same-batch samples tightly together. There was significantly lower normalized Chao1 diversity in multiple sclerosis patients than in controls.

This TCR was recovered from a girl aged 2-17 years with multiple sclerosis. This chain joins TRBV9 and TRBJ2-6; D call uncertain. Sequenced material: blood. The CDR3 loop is CASSVVGSGANVLTF. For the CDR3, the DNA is TGTGCCAGCAGCGTAGTTGGGTCCGGGGCCAACGTCCTGACTTTC.